This TCR beta chain was documented in a study of graft-versus-host responses after intestinal transplantation. Study observations and caveats: There were GvH clones found in recipient marrow, and some of them appeared first in ileum or blood.

A remark on this clone: Its target is unknown.

This table comes from immunoSEQ multiplex PCR, and its TCRdb copy is limited to in-frame clones, with some not included. The sample records just under 90,000 clones, roughly 80% being singletons. This clonotype originated in a human donor who received an intestinal transplant. The sequencing used unstimulated CD8+ T cells sorted from spleen or lymph node cells, collected before intestinal transplant.

The CDR3: CAWSVDARGVSGANVLTF. The CDR3 nucleotides read TGTGCCTGGAGTGTAGACGCCAGGGGCGTATCTGGGGCCAACGTCCTGACTTTC. V is TRBV30 and J is TRBJ2-6; maybe TRBD1 (6 bases). V was shortened by 0 bases and J by 1 base, with 16 bases between the two germline ends. The CDR3 extends over 18 amino acids. In germline, CDR1 is GTSNPN, CDR2 SVGIG (reference sequence).